Below, 22 T cell receptor beta chains from the same sample are listed, as sequenced in a study of T cell changes during pregnancy in multiple sclerosis. The table came from immunoSEQ multiplex PCR; TCRdb's copy has only in-frame clones and leaves some out. The sample includes tens of thousands of clones, roughly 91% seen only once; the top ten take more than 0.6%. The input for sequencing was CD4+ T cells from peripheral blood mononuclear cells, taken in the third trimester of pregnancy. The receptors shown here come from a female donor with multiple sclerosis, enrolled in a pregnancy study.

The chain is built from TRBV15 and TRBJ2-3; TRBD2 agrees at 12 bases. The CDR3 contains 19 residues. Germline CDR1 reads LNHNV; CDR2 reads YYDKDF (reference sequence). The V segment lost 0 bases and the J segment 1 base; nucleotides outside the gene matches: 8. The CDR3: CATSRDLRLAGARTDTQYF. CDR3 DNA sequence: TGTGCCACCAGCAGAGATCTAAGACTAGCGGGGGCTCGCACAGATACGCAGTATTTT.

The rearrangement uses TRBV10-3 and TRBJ2-3; the match to TRBD1 covers 7 bases. This CDR3 comprises 17 residues. CDR1 is ENHRY, CDR2 SYGVKD, per germline. V gave up 0 bases and J gave up 2 bases; unmatched junction bases: 8. CDR3: CAISESRRQGATDTQYF. The CDR3, as DNA: TGTGCCATCAGTGAGTCACGTAGACAGGGAGCCACAGATACGCAGTATTTT.

The chain recombines TRBV27 with TRBJ2-2; D gene ambiguous. Trimming took 4 bases from V and 4 from J, leaving 4 bases between them. Germline lookup yields CDR1 MNHEY and CDR2 SMNVEV (reference sequence). This CDR3 has 12 amino acids. The CDR3, as DNA: TGTGCCAGCAGTTCTTTCACCGGGGAGCTGTTTTTT. This codes for CASSSFTGELFF.

The chain has TRBV11-2 and TRBJ1-2, with 7 bases that match TRBD1. The CDR3 is made up of 14 amino acids. The V and J ends lost 1 base and 5 bases, in that order; junction bases with no gene match: 4. Germline CDR1 reads SGHAT; CDR2 reads FQNNGV. CDR3 region: CASSLGQGSYGYTF. The CDR3 nucleotides are TGTGCCAGCAGCTTAGGACAGGGAAGTTATGGCTACACCTTC.

The chain joins TRBV10-1 to TRBJ2-7, with D possibly matching TRBD2 (6 bases). This CDR3 comprises 19 residues. Trimming removed 9 bases from V and 2 bases from J, with 32 bases in between. Germline V gives CDR1 WNHNN, CDR2 SYGVQD (reference sequence). The CDR3 DNA follows: TGCGCCAGGCTGGCAAGCGGGTGGAGGGGCGGGACCGCCGCCTACGAGCAGTACTTC. Residues: CARLASGWRGGTAAYEQYF.

This chain links TRBV2 with TRBJ1-5; TRBD1 might be the D (5 bases). The CDR3 has 14 amino acids. Trimming took off 4 bases at V and 1 base at J, with 8 bases between the two ends. Germline CDR1 reads SNHLY; CDR2 reads FYNNEI. The DNA of the CDR3 is TGTGCCAGCAGTGGGGGGGTAAGCAATCAGCCCCAGCATTTT. This sequence encodes CASSGGVSNQPQHF. The complete variable domain, with remaining parts taken from reference TRBV2 and TRBJ1-5, reads EPEVTQTPSHQVTQMGQEVILRCVPISNHLYFYWYRQILGQKVEFLVSFYNNEISEKSEIFDDQFSVERPDGSNFTLKIRSTKLEDSAMYFCASSGGVSNQPQHFGDGTRLSIL.

The J gene is TRBJ1-1, the V gene TRBV2; D might be TRBD1 (6 bases). V gave up 6 bases and J gave up 0 bases, with 11 bases separating them. CDR1 is SNHLY, CDR2 FYNNEI, per germline. This CDR3 has 14 amino acids. CDR3 sequence: CASRHRAMNTEAFF. The CDR3 nucleotides are TGTGCCAGCAGACACAGGGCCATGAACACTGAAGCTTTCTTT.

The chain has TRBV10-2 and TRBJ2-3; 14 nucleotides agree with TRBD2. CDR1 and CDR2 from the germline V gene are WSHSY and SAAADI. V lost 8 bases and J lost 8; bases outside the gene matches: 9. The CDR3 extends over 15 amino acids. In DNA, the CDR3 is TGCGCCAGCGAGGGGACTAGCGGGAGAGTGTCTACGCAGTATTTT. Translating gives CASEGTSGRVSTQYF.

The chain carries TRBV4-1 and TRBJ1-2; D not certain. The CDR3 spans 15 residues. Trimming left V 3 bases short and J 2 bases short, with 13 bases between. Germline V gives CDR1 MGHRA, CDR2 YSYEKL. The CDR3 DNA follows: TGCGCCAGCAGCCAGCAAGCCGGAGAGAACTATGGCTACACCTTC. This gives the protein CASSQQAGENYGYTF.

The chain couples TRBV7-9 to TRBJ2-3, with 10 bases lining up with TRBD2. CDR1 and CDR2 from the germline V gene are SEHNR and FQNEAQ (reference sequence). The CDR3 has 15 amino acids. V was pared by 5 bases and J by 0 bases, with 2 bases of the junction left unmatched. The CDR3 spells CASSVSGRSTDTQYF. Here the CDR3 DNA reads TGTGCCAGCAGCGTTAGCGGGAGGAGCACAGATACGCAGTATTTT.

This clone was recorded once. The chain employs TRBV30 and TRBJ1-2; possibly TRBD1 for D (5 bases). This CDR3 is built from 13 residues. Germline-derived CDR1 and CDR2 are GTSNPN and SVGIG (reference sequence). Trimming stripped 3 bases from V and 6 bases from J, with 14 bases between. CDR3 bases: TGTGCCTGGAGATTACAGGATTATGATGGCTACACCTTC. Its protein product is CAWRLQDYDGYTF.

V and J are TRBV6-1 and TRBJ2-7; 13 nucleotides match TRBD2. This CDR3 region has 13 residues. The V segment lost 8 bases and the J segment 3 bases; nucleotides outside the gene matches: 1. Germline CDR1 MNHNS, CDR2 SASEGT. DNA for the CDR3: TGTGCCAGCCGGACTAGCGGGAGCTACGAGCAGTACTTC. Encoded protein: CASRTSGSYEQYF.

The sample holds one count of this clone. This chain joins TRBV6-5 and TRBJ1-6, with D possibly being TRBD1 (5 bases). Germline V gene data show CDR1 as MNHEY and CDR2 as SVGAGI. V lost 4 bases to trimming and J lost 13 bases, with 11 bases between them. The CDR3 spans 12 residues. The CDR3 loop is CASSSSSGPLHF. The CDR3 DNA follows: TGTGCCAGCAGTTCGTCGTCAGGGCCCCTCCACTTT.

The CDR3 region is CASSRLGTGRDTQYF. The CDR3 nucleotides are TGCGCCAGCAGCCGACTGGGGACTGGACGAGATACGCAGTATTTT. V and J are TRBV4-1 and TRBJ2-3; D may be TRBD2 (6 bases). V lost 4 bases to trimming and J lost 5 bases, with 16 bases between them. CDR3 length: 15 amino acids. From germline, CDR1 is MGHRA and CDR2 YSYEKL.

The V and J genes are TRBV4-2 and TRBJ2-3; 9 nucleotides line up with TRBD1. Germline V gene lookup returns CDR1 LGHNA and CDR2 YNFKEQ. The CDR3 has 15 amino acids. V was pared by 4 bases and J by 2 bases, with 4 bases of the junction left unmatched. CDR3 bases: TGTGCCAGCAGCCCCCGGGACAGGGACACAGATACGCAGTATTTT. This translates into CASSPRDRDTDTQYF.

The chain has TRBV9 and TRBJ2-3; D possibly corresponds to TRBD2 (6 bases). CDR3 length: 14 residues. Germline V CDR1 and CDR2: SGDLS, YYNGEE. V was shortened by 3 bases and J by 5 bases, with 13 bases between the two germline ends. In nucleotides, the CDR3 is TGTGCCAGCAGCGCGAGGAGGGGAATAGATACGCAGTATTTT. Translated, it gives CASSARRGIDTQYF.

CDR3 amino acids: CASSLYGLAGGTGNTIYF. CDR3 coding DNA: TGTGCCAGCAGTTTATATGGCCTGGCGGGGGGTACTGGAAACACCATATATTTT. The V call is TRBV28, the J call TRBJ1-3; weak D call: TRBD1 (5 bases). This CDR3 has 18 residues. Trimming pared 1 base from V and 2 bases from J, leaving 18 bases between. Germline V gene sequence: CDR1 MDHEN, CDR2 SYDVKM. Drawing the rest from reference TRBV28 and TRBJ1-3, the complete variable domain is DVKVTQSSRYLVKRTGEKVFLECVQDMDHENMFWYRQDPGLGLRLIYFSYDVKMKEKGDIPEGYSVSREKKERFSLILESASTNQTSMYLCASSLYGLAGGTGNTIYFGEGSWLTVV.

The chain couples TRBV19 to TRBJ2-7; possible D gene TRBD1, 5 bases. V lost 5 bases, J lost 1 base, and 15 bases lay in between. Germline CDR1 LNHDA, CDR2 SQIVND (reference sequence). The length of the CDR3 is 15 residues. The CDR3, as DNA: TGTGCCAGTAGTGAGGTGGGGCAAATATCCTACGAGCAGTACTTC. Encoded protein: CASSEVGQISYEQYF.

The V gene is TRBV2, the J gene TRBJ2-7, with 11 bases lining up with TRBD2. CDR1 SNHLY and CDR2 FYNNEI come from the germline V gene. This CDR3 is built from 15 residues. The junction had 6 bases not matched to a gene; V was cut back by 8 bases and J by 0 bases. Here the CDR3 reads CASRRGTSGSYEQYF. The CDR3 bases are TGTGCCAGCCGAAGAGGGACTAGCGGCTCCTACGAGCAGTACTTC. The whole variable domain, filled in from reference TRBV2 and TRBJ2-7, reads EPEVTQTPSHQVTQMGQEVILRCVPISNHLYFYWYRQILGQKVEFLVSFYNNEISEKSEIFDDQFSVERPDGSNFTLKIRSTKLEDSAMYFCASRRGTSGSYEQYFGPGTRLTVT.

This clone showed up just once. The V gene is TRBV5-5, the J gene TRBJ2-3; D possibly corresponds to TRBD1 (5 bases). The CDR3 is 15 amino acids. The V gene's germline CDR1 is SGHKS and CDR2 YYEKEE (reference sequence). The V end lost 4 bases, the J end lost 6 bases, and 18 bases lay between the germline ends. CDR3 sequence: CASSIQDPAEDTQYF. CDR3 nucleotides: TGTGCCAGCAGCATACAGGACCCCGCTGAGGATACGCAGTATTTT.

The chain couples TRBV7-2 to TRBJ1-2, with 7 bases aligning to TRBD1. The CDR3 is 18 amino acids. V gave up 0 bases and J gave up 0 bases; unmatched junction bases: 10. Looked up from germline, CDR1 is SGHTA and CDR2 is FQGNSA. Here the CDR3 reads CASSLAPLTGTANYGYTF. In DNA form, the CDR3 reads TGTGCCAGCAGCTTAGCGCCCCTGACAGGGACAGCTAACTATGGCTACACCTTC.

The rearrangement links TRBV10-3 to TRBJ2-7; maybe TRBD2 (6 bases). This CDR3 comprises 13 residues. V lost 4 bases, J lost 7 bases, and 14 bases lay in between. Germline lookup yields CDR1 ENHRY and CDR2 SYGVKD. The CDR3 region has the DNA TGTGCCATCAGTGCCCACCCGGGGGAAGAGCAGTACTTC. This gives the protein CAISAHPGEEQYF.